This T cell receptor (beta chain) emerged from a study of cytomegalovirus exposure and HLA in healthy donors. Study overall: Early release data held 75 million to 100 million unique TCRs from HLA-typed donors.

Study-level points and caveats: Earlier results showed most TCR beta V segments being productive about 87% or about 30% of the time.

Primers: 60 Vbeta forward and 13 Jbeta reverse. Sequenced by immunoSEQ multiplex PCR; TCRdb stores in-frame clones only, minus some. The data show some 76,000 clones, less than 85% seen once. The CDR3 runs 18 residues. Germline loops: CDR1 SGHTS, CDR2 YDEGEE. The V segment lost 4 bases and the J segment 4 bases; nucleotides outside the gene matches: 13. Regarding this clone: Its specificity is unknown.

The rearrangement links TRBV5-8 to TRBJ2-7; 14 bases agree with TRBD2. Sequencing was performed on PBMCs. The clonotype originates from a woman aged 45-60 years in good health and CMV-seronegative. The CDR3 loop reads CASSLRTSGGSSLYEQYV. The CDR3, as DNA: TGTGCCAGCAGCCTGCGGACTAGCGGGGGGTCAAGCTTGTACGAGCAGTACGTC.